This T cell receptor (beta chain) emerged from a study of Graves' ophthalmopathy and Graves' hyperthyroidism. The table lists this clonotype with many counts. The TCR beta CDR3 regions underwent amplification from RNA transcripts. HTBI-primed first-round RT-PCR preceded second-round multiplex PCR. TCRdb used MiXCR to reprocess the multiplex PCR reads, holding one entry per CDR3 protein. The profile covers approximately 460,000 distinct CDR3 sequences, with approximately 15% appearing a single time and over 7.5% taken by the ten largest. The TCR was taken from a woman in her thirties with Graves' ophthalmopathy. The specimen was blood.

For the CDR3, the DNA is TGTGCCAGCAAAGCCCTGCACCACACCGGGGAGCTGTTTTTT. The encoded protein is CASKALHHTGELFF. The chain is built from TRBV6-1 and TRBJ2-2; no reliable D call. The CDR3 runs 14 residues. The V gene lost 7 bases and the J gene lost 3 bases, with 12 bases spanning the gap. From germline, CDR1 is MNHNS and CDR2 SASEGT.